This is a list of T cell receptor beta chains from one sample in a study of blood T cell repertoires in COVID-19. Here immunoSEQ multiplex PCR was the method, and the copy in TCRdb shows in-frame clones only, minus some. This table has more than 350,000 clones, 75% to 90% appearing once. The specimen sequenced was PBMCs or T cells enriched from blood (not recorded which). These TCRs come from a man between 18 and 29 years old who had recovered from COVID-19. The CDR3 runs from the conserved cysteine through the conserved F or W. The D gene is left open where the match is weak. Expanded clones get a size class; other rows say once, few or many, or leave the size out.

j_gene | d_gene | v_gene | abundance | CDR3aa | CDR3nt
TRBJ2-6 | TRBD1 | TRBV4-1 | - | CASSLRDSKTGANVLTF | TGCGCCAGCAGCCTCCGGGACAGCAAAACTGGGGCCAACGTCCTGACTTTC
TRBJ2-7 | - | TRBV5-1 | - | CASSLASAAYEQYF | TGCGCCAGCAGCTTGGCTAGCGCCGCCTACGAGCAGTACTTC
TRBJ1-3 | TRBD1 | TRBV5-6 | - | CASSLWTGLRGNTIYF | TGTGCCAGCAGCTTGTGGACAGGCCTCCGCGGAAACACCATATATTTT
TRBJ1-1 | - | TRBV18 | - | CASSPGHGGTEAFF | TGTGCCAGCTCTCCTGGTCACGGGGGAACTGAAGCTTTCTTT
TRBJ1-1 | - | TRBV30 | - | CAWSENLAAFF | TGTGCCTGGAGTGAGAACTTAGCGGCTTTCTTT
TRBJ1-1 | - | TRBV3-1/TRBV3-2 | - | CASSQVGGATAFF | TGTGCCAGCAGCCAAGTTGGGGGGGCGACGGCTTTCTTT
TRBJ2-2 | TRBD2 | TRBV6-2/TRBV6-3 | - | CASSFNSGSSDTGELFF | TGTGCCAGCAGTTTTAATAGCGGGAGTAGTGACACCGGGGAGCTGTTTTTT
TRBJ1-5 | TRBD1 | TRBV19 | - | CASSRTGVNQPQHF | TGTGCCAGTAGTAGGACAGGCGTCAATCAGCCCCAGCATTTT
TRBJ1-1 | - | TRBV2 | once | CASGQDTNTEAFF | TGTGCCAGTGGACAAGACACGAACACTGAAGCTTTCTTT
TRBJ2-7 | TRBD1 | TRBV5-1 | - | CASSPGQGAYEQYF | TGCGCCAGCAGCCCCGGACAGGGGGCATACGAGCAGTACTTC
TRBJ2-7 | TRBD1 | TRBV7-9 | - | CASSSRGQDRATYEQYF | TGTGCCAGCAGCTCCCGAGGCCAGGACAGGGCGACCTACGAGCAGTACTTC
TRBJ1-1 | - | TRBV25-1 | - | CASSGRPGQSVRTEAFF | TGTGCCAGCAGTGGAAGACCGGGACAATCCGTGAGGACTGAAGCTTTCTTT
TRBJ2-7 | - | TRBV2 | - | CASRNTMYLREQYF | TGTGCCAGCAGAAATACCATGTACCTGCGCGAGCAGTACTTC
TRBJ1-6 | - | TRBV5-1 | - | CASSPPGLNSPLHF | TGCGCCAGCAGCCCCCCGGGACTAAATTCACCCCTCCACTTT
TRBJ2-1 | TRBD2 | TRBV29-1 | - | CSVEGTSVYNEQFF | TGCAGCGTTGAAGGGACTAGCGTCTACAATGAGCAGTTCTTC
TRBJ1-2 | - | TRBV30 | - | CAWSVQSYGYTF | TGTGCCTGGAGTGTACAGTCATATGGCTACACCTTC
TRBJ2-7 | - | TRBV28 | - | CASSLSPSGYEQYF | TGTGCCAGCAGTTTAAGTCCGTCGGGCTACGAGCAGTACTTC
TRBJ2-2 | - | TRBV19 | - | CASSIVRGVGELFF | TGTGCCAGTAGTATCGTCAGGGGGGTCGGGGAGCTGTTTTTT
TRBJ2-2 | - | TRBV9 | once | CASSVEGTGELFF | TGTGCCAGCAGCGTAGAGGGGACCGGGGAGCTGTTTTTT
TRBJ1-1 | - | TRBV12-3/TRBV12-4 | - | CASSPPSFTEAFF | TGTGCCAGCAGCCCCCCGTCGTTCACTGAGGCTTTCTTT
TRBJ1-1 | - | TRBV6-5 | - | CASRNTIDTEAFF | TGTGCCAGCAGAAACACGATCGACACTGAAGCTTTCTTT
TRBJ2-1 | TRBD2 | TRBV9 | - | CASSATSGRSEQFF | TGTGCCAGCAGCGCGACTAGCGGGAGAAGTGAGCAGTTCTTC
TRBJ1-1 | - | TRBV10-3 | - | CAISATGREAFF | TGTGCCATCAGTGCAACAGGAAGAGAAGCTTTCTTT
TRBJ1-1 | - | TRBV7-2 | - | CASSFLQVTEAFF | TGTGCCAGCAGCTTTCTTCAGGTTACTGAAGCTTTCTTT
TRBJ2-7 | TRBD1 | TRBV24-1 | - | CATSALTGGNEQYF | TGTGCCACCAGTGCCCTGACAGGGGGCAACGAGCAGTACTTC
TRBJ2-7 | TRBD2 | TRBV28 | - | CASSLSSGHPYEQYF | TGTGCCAGCAGTTTATCTAGCGGACACCCCTACGAGCAGTACTTC
TRBJ2-1 | TRBD2 | TRBV7-9 | - | CASSLAVSGAQFF | TGTGCCAGCAGCTTAGCAGTCAGCGGGGCGCAGTTCTTC
TRBJ2-7 | - | TRBV3-1/TRBV3-2 | - | CASSQGWQTDEQYF | TGTGCCAGCAGCCAAGGTTGGCAGACAGACGAGCAGTACTTC
TRBJ2-1 | TRBD2 | TRBV7-8 | - | CASSRGGGPTDEQFF | TGTGCCAGCAGCCGCGGGGGAGGGCCCACCGATGAGCAGTTCTTC
TRBJ1-1 | - | TRBV13 | - | CASSLQRTEAFF | TGTGCCAGCAGTTTGCAGAGGACTGAAGCTTTCTTT
TRBJ1-6 | TRBD1 | TRBV7-2 | - | CASSLALRRGRQAPLHF | TGTGCCAGCAGCTTAGCCCTTAGGAGGGGGCGTCAAGCACCCCTCCACTTT
TRBJ2-1 | TRBD1 | TRBV7-8 | - | CASSFRQGIMNEQFF | TGTGCCAGCAGCTTTAGACAGGGAATAATGAATGAGCAGTTCTTC
TRBJ1-1 | - | TRBV7-9 | - | CASSPQQEYTVNTEAFF | TGTGCCAGCAGCCCCCAACAGGAGTATACCGTGAACACTGAAGCTTTCTTT
TRBJ1-1 | - | TRBV11-2 | - | CASSFKDPRSRVNTEAFF | TGTGCCAGCAGCTTCAAGGACCCCAGGTCGAGGGTGAACACTGAAGCTTTCTTT
TRBJ2-1 | TRBD2 | TRBV4-2 | - | CASSRSRLAAYNEQFF | TGTGCCAGCAGCCGCAGCCGACTAGCGGCCTACAATGAGCAGTTCTTC
TRBJ2-4 | - | TRBV19 | once | CASSIIFDGENIQYF | TGTGCCAGTAGTATTATTTTTGACGGAGAAAACATTCAGTACTTC
TRBJ2-2 | - | TRBV18 | - | CASSTADGENTGELFF | TGTGCCAGCTCAACAGCCGACGGGGAGAACACCGGGGAGCTGTTTTTT
TRBJ2-2 | TRBD1 | TRBV11-3 | - | CASSSRQGAGELFF | TGTGCCAGCAGCTCTCGACAGGGGGCCGGGGAGCTGTTTTTT
TRBJ1-5 | - | TRBV7-9 | - | CASSEEEANQPQHF | TGTGCCAGCAGCGAAGAGGAGGCAAATCAGCCCCAGCATTTT
TRBJ2-3 | TRBD2 | TRBV27 | - | CASSLVPGLAAPDTQYF | TGTGCCAGCAGTTTAGTTCCGGGACTAGCGGCTCCAGATACGCAGTATTTT
TRBJ2-3 | TRBD2 | TRBV28 | - | CASRAGGSDTQYF | TGTGCCAGCAGGGCGGGAGGGTCAGATACGCAGTATTTT
TRBJ1-1 | - | TRBV29-1 | - | CSVLSSTEAFF | TGCAGCGTTTTAAGTAGCACTGAAGCTTTCTTT
TRBJ1-2 | TRBD1 | TRBV4-2 | - | CASSQDPAGQGNGYTF | TGTGCCAGCAGCCAGGATCCGGCGGGACAGGGGAATGGCTACACCTTC
TRBJ1-1 | - | TRBV28 | - | CASSLWGGNTEAFF | TGTGCCAGCAGTTTGTGGGGCGGGAACACTGAAGCTTTCTTT
TRBJ2-1 | TRBD1 | TRBV29-1 | - | CSGSDRDEQFF | TGCAGCGGCTCCGACAGGGATGAGCAGTTCTTC
TRBJ1-4 | - | TRBV28 | - | CASSFYSSTNEKLFF | TGTGCCAGCAGTTTTTACTCGTCAACTAATGAAAAACTGTTTTTT
TRBJ1-4 | TRBD1 | TRBV30 | - | CAWSVRQGRLFF | TGTGCCTGGAGCGTGAGACAGGGGAGACTGTTTTTT
TRBJ2-7 | TRBD1 | TRBV6-5 | - | CASSTRTGGYEQYF | TGTGCCAGCAGTACTCGGACAGGGGGCTACGAGCAGTACTTC